Below, 8 T cell receptor beta chains from the same sample are listed, as sequenced in a study of blood T cell repertoires in COVID-19. Generated by immunoSEQ multiplex PCR, the TCRdb table keeps only in-frame clones and is missing some. The data contain fewer than 200,000 clones, around 73% of them singletons. The sequenced sample consisted of PBMCs or T cells enriched from blood (not recorded which). These receptor sequences come from a woman between 45 and 60 years old who had recovered from COVID-19.

The rearrangement uses TRBV10-2 and TRBJ2-7; D perhaps matches TRBD2 (6 bases). V was pared by 0 bases and J by 2 bases, with 11 bases between. Germline V gene data show CDR1 as WSHSY and CDR2 as SAAADI. This CDR3 is 15 amino acids long. The CDR3: CASSESGTSTYEQYF. CDR3 coding DNA: TGCGCCAGCAGTGAGTCTGGGACTTCAACCTACGAGCAGTACTTC.

The rearrangement joins TRBV27 to TRBJ2-1; 9 nucleotides match TRBD2. Germline V CDR1 and CDR2: MNHEY, SMNVEV (reference sequence). Trimming took 5 bases from V and 10 from J; bases not matched to a gene: 12. The CDR3 consists of 15 residues. In DNA, the CDR3 is TGTGCCAGCAGTCCACCGAGGGCTAGCGGGGTGGAGCAGTTCTTC. Protein product: CASSPPRASGVEQFF.

The rearrangement links TRBV5-1 to TRBJ2-7, with TRBD1 as a possible D gene (6 bases). This CDR3 has 11 residues. With 7 bases removed from V and 5 bases from J, the gap between germline ends came to 10 bases. Germline V gene data show CDR1 as SGHRS and CDR2 as YFSETQ. The DNA of the CDR3 is TGCGCCAGCTCAGGGGTTCACGAGCAGTACTTC. Translating gives CASSGVHEQYF.

CDR3 loop: CASSKVRGFEQFF. The CDR3 bases are TGTGCCAGCAGCAAAGTAAGAGGCTTTGAGCAGTTCTTC. V gene TRBV21-1 combines with J gene TRBJ2-1; TRBD2, the D gene given by the table, was not confirmed from the DNA. TRBV21-1 is a listed pseudogene. CDR3 size: 13 residues.

V usage is TRBV5-1 and J usage is TRBJ1-4, with TRBD1 matching over 11 bases. The germline V gene has CDR1 SGHRS and CDR2 YFSETQ. The V segment lost 2 bases and the J segment 7 bases; nucleotides outside the gene matches: 7. This CDR3 region has 16 residues. The DNA of the CDR3 is TGCGCCAGCAGCTTTGGACAGGGGGCTAGAAGTGAAAAACTGTTTTTT. Protein sequence: CASSFGQGARSEKLFF.

This chain links TRBV19 with TRBJ1-4; no definite D call. The CDR3 runs to 12 residues. The germline gives CDR1 LNHDA, CDR2 SQIVND (reference sequence). Trimming stripped 3 bases from V and 4 bases from J, with 3 bases between. For the CDR3, the DNA is TGTGCCAGTAGTATCCATAATGAAAAACTGTTTTTT. Protein: CASSIHNEKLFF.

Many counts were recorded for this clone. The gene calls are TRBV5-1 and TRBJ2-1; the match to TRBD2 covers 7 bases. J lost 3 bases, V lost 4 bases, and 4 bases had no gene match. This CDR3 comprises 14 residues. Looked up from germline, CDR1 is SGHRS and CDR2 is YFSETQ. CDR3 in amino acids: CASSPAGVYNEQFF. CDR3 bases: TGCGCCAGCAGCCCGGCGGGAGTCTACAATGAGCAGTTCTTC.

The chain has TRBV5-1 and TRBJ2-1, with 8 bases lining up with TRBD2. This CDR3 region has 14 residues. The junction had 3 bases not matched to a gene; V was cut back by 4 bases and J by 3 bases. Looked up from germline, CDR1 is SGHRS and CDR2 is YFSETQ. The CDR3 nucleotides are TGCGCCAGCAGCAAGGGGACTAGCTACAATGAGCAGTTCTTC. Protein product: CASSKGTSYNEQFF.